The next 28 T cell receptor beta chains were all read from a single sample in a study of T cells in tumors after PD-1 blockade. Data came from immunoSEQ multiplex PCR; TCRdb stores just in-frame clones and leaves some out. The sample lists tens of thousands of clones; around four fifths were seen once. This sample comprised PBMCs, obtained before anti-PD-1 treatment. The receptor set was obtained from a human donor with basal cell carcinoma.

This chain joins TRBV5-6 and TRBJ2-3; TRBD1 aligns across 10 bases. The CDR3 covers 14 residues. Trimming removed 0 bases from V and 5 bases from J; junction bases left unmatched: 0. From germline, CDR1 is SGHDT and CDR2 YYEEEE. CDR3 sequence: CASSLGTGGDTQYF. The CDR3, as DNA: TGTGCCAGCAGCTTGGGGACAGGGGGAGATACGCAGTATTTT.

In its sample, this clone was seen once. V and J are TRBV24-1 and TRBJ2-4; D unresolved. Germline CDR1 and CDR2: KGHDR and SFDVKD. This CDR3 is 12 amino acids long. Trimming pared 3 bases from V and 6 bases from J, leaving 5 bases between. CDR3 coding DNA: TGTGCCACCAGTGATAGGAGAAACATTCAGTACTTC. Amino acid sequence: CATSDRRNIQYF.

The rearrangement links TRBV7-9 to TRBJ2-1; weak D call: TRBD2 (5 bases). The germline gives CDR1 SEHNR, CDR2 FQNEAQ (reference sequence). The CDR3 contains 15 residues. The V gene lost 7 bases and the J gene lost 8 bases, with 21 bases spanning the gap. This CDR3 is CASTTAGGPAHEQFF. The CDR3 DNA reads TGTGCCAGCACCACTGCGGGCGGCCCGGCCCATGAGCAGTTCTTC. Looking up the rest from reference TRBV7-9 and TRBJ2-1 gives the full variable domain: DTGVSQNPRHKITKRGQNVTFRCDPISEHNRLYWYRQTLGQGPEFLTYFQNEAQLEKSRLLSDRFSAERPKGSFSTLEIQRTEQGDSAMYLCASTTAGGPAHEQFFGPGTRLTVL.

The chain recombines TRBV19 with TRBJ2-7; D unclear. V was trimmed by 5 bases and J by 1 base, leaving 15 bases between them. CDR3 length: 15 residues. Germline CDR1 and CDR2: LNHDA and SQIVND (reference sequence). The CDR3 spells CASSPLPGPSYEQYF. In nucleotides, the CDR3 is TGTGCCAGTAGTCCCCTTCCCGGGCCGTCCTACGAGCAGTACTTC.

CDR3 amino acids: CASSTRRSLRETQYF. As DNA, the CDR3 is TGTGCCAGCAGTACTCGACGAAGCCTTCGAGAGACCCAGTACTTC. The V and J genes are TRBV6-2 or TRBV6-3 and TRBJ2-5, with unresolved D. This CDR3 region has 15 residues. Germline V CDR1 and CDR2: MNHEY, SVGEGT. V was cut by 5 bases and J by 4 bases, with 17 bases left in between.

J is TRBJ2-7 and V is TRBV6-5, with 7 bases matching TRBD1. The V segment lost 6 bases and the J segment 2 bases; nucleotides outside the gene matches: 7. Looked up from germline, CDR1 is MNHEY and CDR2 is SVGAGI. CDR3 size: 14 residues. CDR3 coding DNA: TGTGCCAGCAGGCCCGACAGGGACGCCTACGAGCAGTACTTC. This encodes CASRPDRDAYEQYF.

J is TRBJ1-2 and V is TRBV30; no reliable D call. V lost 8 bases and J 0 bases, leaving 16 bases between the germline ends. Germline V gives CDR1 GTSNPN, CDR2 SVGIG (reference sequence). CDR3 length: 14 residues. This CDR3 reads CAGDWAGTNYGYTF. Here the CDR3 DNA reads TGTGCCGGGGATTGGGCCGGTACTAACTATGGCTACACCTTC.

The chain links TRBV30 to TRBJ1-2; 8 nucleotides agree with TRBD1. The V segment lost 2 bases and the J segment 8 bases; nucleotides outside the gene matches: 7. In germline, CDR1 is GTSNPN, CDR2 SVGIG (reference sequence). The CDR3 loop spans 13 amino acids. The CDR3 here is CAWSPGGAVGYTF. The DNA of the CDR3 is TGTGCCTGGAGTCCAGGGGGCGCGGTGGGCTACACCTTC.

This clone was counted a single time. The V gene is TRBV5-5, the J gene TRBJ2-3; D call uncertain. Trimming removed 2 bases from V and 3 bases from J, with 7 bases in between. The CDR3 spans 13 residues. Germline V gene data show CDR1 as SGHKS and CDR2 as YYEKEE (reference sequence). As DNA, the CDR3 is TGTGCCAGCAGCTTCCAGAAAACAGATACGCAGTATTTT. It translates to CASSFQKTDTQYF.

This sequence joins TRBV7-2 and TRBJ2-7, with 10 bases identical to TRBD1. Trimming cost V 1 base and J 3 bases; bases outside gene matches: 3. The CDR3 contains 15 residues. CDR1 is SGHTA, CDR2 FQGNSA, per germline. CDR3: CASSLGGTGDYEQYF. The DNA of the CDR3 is TGTGCCAGCAGCTTAGGTGGGACAGGGGACTACGAGCAGTACTTC.

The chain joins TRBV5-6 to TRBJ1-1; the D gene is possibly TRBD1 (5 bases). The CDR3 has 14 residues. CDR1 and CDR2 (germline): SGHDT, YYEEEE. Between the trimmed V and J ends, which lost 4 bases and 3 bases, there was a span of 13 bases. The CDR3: CASSVRGVDTEAFF. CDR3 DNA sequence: TGTGCCAGCAGCGTTAGGGGCGTCGACACTGAAGCTTTCTTT.

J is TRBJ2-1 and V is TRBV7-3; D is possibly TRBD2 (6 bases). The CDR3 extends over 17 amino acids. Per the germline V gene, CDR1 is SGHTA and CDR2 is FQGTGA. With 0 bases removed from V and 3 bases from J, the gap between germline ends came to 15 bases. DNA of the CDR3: TGTGCCAGCAGCTTAACGAGGGCGGGACCCGACTACAATGAGCAGTTCTTC. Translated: CASSLTRAGPDYNEQFF.

Here the CDR3 reads CAIMGLAGNNEQFF. CDR3 DNA sequence: TGTGCCATCATGGGACTAGCGGGGAACAATGAGCAGTTCTTC. This chain links TRBV10-3 with TRBJ2-1; 13 nucleotides line up with TRBD2. J lost 5 bases, V lost 7 bases, and 2 bases had no gene match. The CDR3 has 14 residues. The germline V gene has CDR1 ENHRY and CDR2 SYGVKD.

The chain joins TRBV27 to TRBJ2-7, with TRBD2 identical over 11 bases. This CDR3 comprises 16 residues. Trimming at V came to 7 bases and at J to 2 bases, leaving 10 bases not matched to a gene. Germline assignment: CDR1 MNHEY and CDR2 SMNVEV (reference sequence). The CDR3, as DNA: TGTGCCAGCAATCGCCGCGGGACTAGCGGAGCCTACGAGCAGTACTTC. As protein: CASNRRGTSGAYEQYF.

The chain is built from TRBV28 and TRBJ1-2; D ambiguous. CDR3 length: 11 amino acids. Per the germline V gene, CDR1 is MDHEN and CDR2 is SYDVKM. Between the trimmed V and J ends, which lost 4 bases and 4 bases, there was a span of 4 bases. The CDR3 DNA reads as TGTGCCAGCAGTTCCACCTATGGCTACACCTTC. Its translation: CASSSTYGYTF.

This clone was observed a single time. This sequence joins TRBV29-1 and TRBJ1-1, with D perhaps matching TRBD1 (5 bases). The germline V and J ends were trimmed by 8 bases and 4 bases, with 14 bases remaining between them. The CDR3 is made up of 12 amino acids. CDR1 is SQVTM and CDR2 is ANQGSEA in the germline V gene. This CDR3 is CSSGLRGTEAFF. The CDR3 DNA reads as TGCAGCTCCGGACTGAGGGGCACTGAAGCTTTCTTT.

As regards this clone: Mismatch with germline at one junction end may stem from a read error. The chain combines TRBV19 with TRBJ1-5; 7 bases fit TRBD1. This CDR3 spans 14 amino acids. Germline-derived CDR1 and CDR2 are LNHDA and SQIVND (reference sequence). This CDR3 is CASSIVGGNRPQHF. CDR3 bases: TGTGCCAGTAGTATTGTAGGGGGCAATCGGCCCCAGCATTTT.

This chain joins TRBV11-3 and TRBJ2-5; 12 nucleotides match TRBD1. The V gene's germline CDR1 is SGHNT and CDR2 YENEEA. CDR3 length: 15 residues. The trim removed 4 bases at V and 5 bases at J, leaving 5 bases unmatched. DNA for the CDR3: TGTGCCAGCAGCTCGGGACAGGGGGCTTGGGAGACCCAGTACTTC. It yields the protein CASSSGQGAWETQYF.

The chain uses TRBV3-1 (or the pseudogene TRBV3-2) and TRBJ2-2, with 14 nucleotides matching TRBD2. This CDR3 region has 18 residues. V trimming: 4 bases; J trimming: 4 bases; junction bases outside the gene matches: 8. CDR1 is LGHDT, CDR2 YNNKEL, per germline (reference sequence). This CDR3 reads CASSRGLAGGGSTGELFF. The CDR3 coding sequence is TGTGCCAGCAGCCGAGGACTAGCGGGGGGAGGAAGCACCGGGGAGCTGTTTTTT.

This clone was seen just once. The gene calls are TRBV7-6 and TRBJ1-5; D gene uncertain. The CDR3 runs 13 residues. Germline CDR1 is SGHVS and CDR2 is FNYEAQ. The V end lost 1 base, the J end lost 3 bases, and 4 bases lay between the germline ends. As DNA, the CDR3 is TGTGCCAGCAGCTTAGGCACCAATCAGCCCCAGCATTTT. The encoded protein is CASSLGTNQPQHF.

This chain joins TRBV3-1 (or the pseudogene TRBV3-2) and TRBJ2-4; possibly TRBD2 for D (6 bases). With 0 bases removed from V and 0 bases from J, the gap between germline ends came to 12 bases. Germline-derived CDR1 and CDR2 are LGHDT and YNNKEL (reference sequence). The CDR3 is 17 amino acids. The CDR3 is CASSQDTASVAKNIQYF. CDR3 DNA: TGTGCCAGCAGCCAAGATACGGCTAGCGTAGCCAAAAACATTCAGTACTTC.

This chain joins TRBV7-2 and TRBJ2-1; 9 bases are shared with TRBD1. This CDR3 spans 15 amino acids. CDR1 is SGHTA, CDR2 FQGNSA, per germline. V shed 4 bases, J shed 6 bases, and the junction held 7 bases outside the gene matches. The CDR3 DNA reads TGTGCCAGCAGCTACTCGGGACAGGGTTTCAATGAGCAGTTCTTC. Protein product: CASSYSGQGFNEQFF. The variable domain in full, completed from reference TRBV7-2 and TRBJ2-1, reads GAGVSQSPSNKVTEKGKDVELRCDPISGHTALYWYRQSLGQGLEFLIYFQGNSAPDKSGLPSDRFSAERTGGSVSTLTIQRTQQEDSAVYLCASSYSGQGFNEQFFGPGTRLTVL.

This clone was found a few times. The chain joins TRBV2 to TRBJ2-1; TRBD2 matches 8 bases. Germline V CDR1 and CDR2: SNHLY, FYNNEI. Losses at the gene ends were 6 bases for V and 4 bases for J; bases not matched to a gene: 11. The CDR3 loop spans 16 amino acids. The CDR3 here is CASRFGSAGGYNEQFF. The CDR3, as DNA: TGTGCCAGCAGATTCGGGTCGGCGGGGGGTTACAATGAGCAGTTCTTC. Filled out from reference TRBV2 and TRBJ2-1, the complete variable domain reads EPEVTQTPSHQVTQMGQEVILRCVPISNHLYFYWYRQILGQKVEFLVSFYNNEISEKSEIFDDQFSVERPDGSNFTLKIRSTKLEDSAMYFCASRFGSAGGYNEQFFGPGTRLTVL.

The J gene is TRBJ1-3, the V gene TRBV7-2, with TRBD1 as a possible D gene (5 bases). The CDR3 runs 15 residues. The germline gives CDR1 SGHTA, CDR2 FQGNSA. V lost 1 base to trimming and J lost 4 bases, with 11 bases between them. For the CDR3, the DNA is TGTGCCAGCAGCTTAGGGCCAGAGGGGGGAAACACCATATATTTT. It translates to CASSLGPEGGNTIYF.

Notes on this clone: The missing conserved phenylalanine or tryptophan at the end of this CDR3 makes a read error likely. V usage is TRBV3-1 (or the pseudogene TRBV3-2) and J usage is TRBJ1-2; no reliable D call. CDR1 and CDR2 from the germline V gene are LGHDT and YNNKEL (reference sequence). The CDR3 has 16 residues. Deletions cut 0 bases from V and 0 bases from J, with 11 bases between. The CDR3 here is CASSQDPGRTNYGYTL. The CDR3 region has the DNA TGTGCCAGCAGCCAAGACCCGGGCCGCACTAACTATGGCTACACCCTC.

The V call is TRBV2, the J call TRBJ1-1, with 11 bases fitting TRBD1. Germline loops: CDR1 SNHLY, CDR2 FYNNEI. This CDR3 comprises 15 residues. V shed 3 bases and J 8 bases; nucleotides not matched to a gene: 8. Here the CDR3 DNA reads TGTGCCAGCAGTGAGGGGACAGGGGGGTTCCTCGAAGCTTTCTTT. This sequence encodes CASSEGTGGFLEAFF.

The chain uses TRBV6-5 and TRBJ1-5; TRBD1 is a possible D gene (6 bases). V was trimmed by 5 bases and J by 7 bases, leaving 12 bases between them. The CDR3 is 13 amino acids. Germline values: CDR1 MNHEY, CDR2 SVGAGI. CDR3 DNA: TGTGCCAGCAGTCTACAGGGCGCGCAGCCCCAGCATTTT. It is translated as CASSLQGAQPQHF.

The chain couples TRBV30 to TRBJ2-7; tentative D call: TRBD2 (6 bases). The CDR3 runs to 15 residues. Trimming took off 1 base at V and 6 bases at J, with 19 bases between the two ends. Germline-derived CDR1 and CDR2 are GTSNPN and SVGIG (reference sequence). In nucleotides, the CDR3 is TGTGCCTGGAGTGATCGCCCCCGGACTAAAAGCGAGCAGTACTTC. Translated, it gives CAWSDRPRTKSEQYF.